This T cell receptor (beta chain) was recorded in a study of blood T cell repertoires in COVID-19. In the study overall: Samples representing acute and convalescent COVID-19 were sourced from the United States, Italy and Spain. In each case, the material was cDNA or gDNA derived from T cells, B-cell-depleted T cells, or PBMCs.

This clone was counted only a few times. The CDR3 has 15 amino acids. Germline CDR1 and CDR2: LNHNV and YYDKDF (reference sequence). J was trimmed by 6 bases and V by 6 bases; bases with no gene match: 6. Per the original methods: Amplification of reference gene primers provided the estimated nucleated cell counts. Method: immunoSEQ multiplex PCR; TCRdb's copy keeps in-frame clones and lacks some. That table furnishes V, J and clone size, whereas the DNA furnished D and trimming. The table lists 100,000 or so clones, about 89% of them singletons, with roughly a sixth in the top ten. The chain combines TRBV15 with TRBJ2-1; TRBD2 matches 12 bases. The origin of this receptor is a man aged 45-65 years with acute or convalescent COVID-19. Sequenced: peripheral blood. CDR3 residues: CATRDGLAGSNEQFF. The CDR3 nucleotides read TGTGCCACCAGGGATGGACTAGCGGGGAGCAATGAGCAGTTCTTC.